Described below is a single TCR beta chain sequence and its context. Some clones are missing from TCRdb's copy, which holds only in-frame ones; the method was immunoSEQ multiplex PCR. The sample yields fewer than 200,000 clones, around 74% seen once. This sample is part of a study of blood T cell repertoires in COVID-19. V was cut by 5 bases and J by 0 bases, with 10 bases left in between. Germline V gives CDR1 MDHEN, CDR2 SYDVKM. CDR3 size: 15 residues. V and J are TRBV28 and TRBJ1-4; the D is unclear. The receptor comes from a man aged 65 to 79 with acute or convalescent COVID-19. Sequencing input: peripheral blood. The CDR3 sequence is CASSENSATNEKLFF. Written as DNA, the CDR3 is TGTGCCAGCAGTGAAAACAGTGCAACTAATGAAAAACTGTTTTTT.